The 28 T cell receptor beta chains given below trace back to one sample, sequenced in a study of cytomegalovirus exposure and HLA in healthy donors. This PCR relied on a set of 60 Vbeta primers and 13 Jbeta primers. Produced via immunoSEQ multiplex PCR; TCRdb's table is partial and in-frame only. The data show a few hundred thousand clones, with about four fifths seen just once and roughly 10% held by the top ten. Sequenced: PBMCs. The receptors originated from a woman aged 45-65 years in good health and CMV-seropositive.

The CDR3 here is CASSLAPWDFNSNQPQHF. The CDR3 DNA reads as TGCGCCAGCAGCTTAGCTCCTTGGGACTTCAATAGCAATCAGCCCCAGCATTTT. The chain employs TRBV5-1 and TRBJ1-5, with D maybe TRBD1 (5 bases). Trimming stripped 2 bases from V and 0 bases from J, with 18 bases between. Germline-derived CDR1 and CDR2 are SGHRS and YFSETQ. There are 18 residues in the CDR3.

CDR3 coding DNA: TGTGCCACCCGGGAAGGGGGCGAGCCCCAGCATTTT. Protein product: CATREGGEPQHF. The rearrangement links TRBV28 to TRBJ1-5; 7 bases are a match to TRBD1. CDR1 is MDHEN and CDR2 is SYDVKM in the germline V gene. J lost 8 bases, V lost 10 bases, and 8 bases had no gene match. This CDR3 contains 12 residues.

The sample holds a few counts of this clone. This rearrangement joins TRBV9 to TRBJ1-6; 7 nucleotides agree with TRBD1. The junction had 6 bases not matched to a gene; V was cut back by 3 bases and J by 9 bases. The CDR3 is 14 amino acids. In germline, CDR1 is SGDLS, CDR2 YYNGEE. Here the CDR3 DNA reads TGTGCCAGCAGCGCAGGACAGGATCGTTCACCCCTCCACTTT. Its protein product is CASSAGQDRSPLHF.

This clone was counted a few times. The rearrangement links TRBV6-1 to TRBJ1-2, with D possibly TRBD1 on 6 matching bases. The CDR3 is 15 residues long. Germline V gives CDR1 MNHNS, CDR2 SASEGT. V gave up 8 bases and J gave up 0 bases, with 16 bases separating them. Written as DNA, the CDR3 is TGTGCCAGCCTGACTGGACAGTTAGCTAACTATGGCTACACCTTC. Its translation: CASLTGQLANYGYTF.

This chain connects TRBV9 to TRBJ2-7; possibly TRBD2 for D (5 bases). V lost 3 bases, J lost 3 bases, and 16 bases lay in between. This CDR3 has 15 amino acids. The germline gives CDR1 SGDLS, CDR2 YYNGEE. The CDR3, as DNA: TGTGCCAGCAGCGAAAGAGGCGGGTTCGTCTACGAGCAGTACTTC. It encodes CASSERGGFVYEQYF.

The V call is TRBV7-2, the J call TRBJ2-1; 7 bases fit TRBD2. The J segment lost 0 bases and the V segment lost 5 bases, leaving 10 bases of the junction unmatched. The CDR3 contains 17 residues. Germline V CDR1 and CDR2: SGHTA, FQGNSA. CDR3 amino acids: CASSTSIAGSSYNEQFF. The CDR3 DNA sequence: TGTGCCAGCAGCACCTCGATAGCGGGTAGCTCCTACAATGAGCAGTTCTTC. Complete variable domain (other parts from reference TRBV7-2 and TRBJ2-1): GAGVSQSPSNKVTEKGKDVELRCDPISGHTALYWYRQSLGQGLEFLIYFQGNSAPDKSGLPSDRFSAERTGGSVSTLTIQRTQQEDSAVYLCASSTSIAGSSYNEQFFGPGTRLTVL.

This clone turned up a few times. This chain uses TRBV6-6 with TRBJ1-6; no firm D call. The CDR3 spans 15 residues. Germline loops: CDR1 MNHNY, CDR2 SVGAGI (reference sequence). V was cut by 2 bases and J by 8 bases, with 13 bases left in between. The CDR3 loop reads CASSYDFFADSPLHF. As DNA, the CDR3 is TGTGCCAGCAGTTACGATTTCTTTGCGGATTCACCCCTCCACTTT.

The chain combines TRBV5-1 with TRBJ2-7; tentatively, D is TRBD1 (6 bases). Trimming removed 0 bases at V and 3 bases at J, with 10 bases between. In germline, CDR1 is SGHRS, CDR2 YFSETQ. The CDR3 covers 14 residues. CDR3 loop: CASSLAGADYEQYF. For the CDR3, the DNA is TGCGCCAGCAGCTTGGCAGGGGCGGACTACGAGCAGTACTTC.

This chain's CDR3 is CASSLAGGRGYTF. The CDR3 DNA sequence: TGCGCCAGCAGCTTGGCCGGGGGTCGGGGCTACACCTTC. The genes are TRBV5-1 and TRBJ1-2, with D possibly being TRBD1 (5 bases). Per the germline V gene, CDR1 is SGHRS and CDR2 is YFSETQ. The CDR3 covers 13 residues. V lost 0 bases and J lost 8, with 11 bases in between.

The CDR3 DNA follows: TGTGCCTCACAGGGGCCGGACCGTTCACCCCTCCACTTT. Its translation: CASQGPDRSPLHF. V and J are TRBV30 and TRBJ1-6; 7 bases are a match to TRBD1. The V gene end was trimmed by 7 bases and the J gene end by 9 bases; junction bases not matched to a gene: 9. Looked up from germline, CDR1 is GTSNPN and CDR2 is SVGIG (reference sequence). CDR3 length: 13 residues.

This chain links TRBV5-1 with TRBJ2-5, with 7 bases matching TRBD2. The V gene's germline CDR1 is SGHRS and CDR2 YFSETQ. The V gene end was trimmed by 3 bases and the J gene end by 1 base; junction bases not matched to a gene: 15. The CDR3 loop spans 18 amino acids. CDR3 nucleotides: TGCGCCAGCAGCTCTCAATATACTAGCGTTGGGGGCCAAGAGACCCAGTACTTC. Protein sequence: CASSSQYTSVGGQETQYF.

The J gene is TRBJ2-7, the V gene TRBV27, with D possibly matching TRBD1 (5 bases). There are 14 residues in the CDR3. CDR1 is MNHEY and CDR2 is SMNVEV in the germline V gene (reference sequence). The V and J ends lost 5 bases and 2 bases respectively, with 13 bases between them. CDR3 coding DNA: TGTGCCAGCAGTCGTACAGGTTTTACCTACGAGCAGTACTTC. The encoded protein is CASSRTGFTYEQYF.

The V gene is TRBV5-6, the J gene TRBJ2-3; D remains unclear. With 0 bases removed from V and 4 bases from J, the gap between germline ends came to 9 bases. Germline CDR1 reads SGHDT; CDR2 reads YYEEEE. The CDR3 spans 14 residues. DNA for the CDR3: TGTGCCAGCAGCTTGGCCCGGGTTTCAGATACGCAGTATTTT. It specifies CASSLARVSDTQYF.

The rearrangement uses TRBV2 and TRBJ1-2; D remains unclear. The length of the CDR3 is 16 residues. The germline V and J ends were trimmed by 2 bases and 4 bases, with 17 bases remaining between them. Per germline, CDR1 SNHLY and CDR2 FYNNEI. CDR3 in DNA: TGTGCCAGCAGTGAAATCGCCCCAGGTTTCGTCTATGGCTACACCTTC. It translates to CASSEIAPGFVYGYTF.

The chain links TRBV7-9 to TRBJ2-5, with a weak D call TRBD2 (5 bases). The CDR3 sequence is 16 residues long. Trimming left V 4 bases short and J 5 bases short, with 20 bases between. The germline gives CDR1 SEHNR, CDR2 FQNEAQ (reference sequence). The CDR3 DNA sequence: TGTGCCAGCAGCTCGGCGGGTCTCCCCGGACGGGAGACCCAGTACTTC. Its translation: CASSSAGLPGRETQYF.

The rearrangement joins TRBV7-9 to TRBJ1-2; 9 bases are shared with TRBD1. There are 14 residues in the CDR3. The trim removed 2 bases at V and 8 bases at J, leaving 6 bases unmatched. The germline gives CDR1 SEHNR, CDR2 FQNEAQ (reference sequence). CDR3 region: CASSLLDRGDGYTF. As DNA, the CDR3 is TGTGCCAGCAGCTTACTGGACAGGGGAGACGGCTACACCTTC.

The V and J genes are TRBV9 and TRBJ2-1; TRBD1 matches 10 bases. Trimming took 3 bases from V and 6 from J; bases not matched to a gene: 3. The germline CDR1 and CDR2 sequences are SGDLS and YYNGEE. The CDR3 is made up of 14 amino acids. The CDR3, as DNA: TGTGCCAGCAGCGAGGGGGACAGGGGCAATGAGCAGTTCTTC. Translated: CASSEGDRGNEQFF.

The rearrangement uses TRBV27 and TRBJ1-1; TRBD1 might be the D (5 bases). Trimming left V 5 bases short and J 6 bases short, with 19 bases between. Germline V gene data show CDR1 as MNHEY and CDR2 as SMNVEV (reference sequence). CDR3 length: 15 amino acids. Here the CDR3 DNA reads TGTGCCAGCAGTCTGGGGGGAGGGAGTTTGGCTGAAGCTTTCTTT. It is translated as CASSLGGGSLAEAFF.

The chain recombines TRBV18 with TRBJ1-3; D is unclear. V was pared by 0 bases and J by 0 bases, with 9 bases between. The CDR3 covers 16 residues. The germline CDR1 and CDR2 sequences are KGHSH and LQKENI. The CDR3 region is CASSPPDLFSGNTIYF. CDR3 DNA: TGTGCCAGCTCACCACCGGACTTATTCTCTGGAAACACCATATATTTT.

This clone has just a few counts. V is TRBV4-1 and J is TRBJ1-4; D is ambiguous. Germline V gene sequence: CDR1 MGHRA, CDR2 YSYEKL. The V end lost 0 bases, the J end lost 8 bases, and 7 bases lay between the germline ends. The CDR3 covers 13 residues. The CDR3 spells CASSQDEHEKLFF. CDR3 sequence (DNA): TGCGCCAGCAGCCAAGACGAACACGAAAAACTGTTTTTT.

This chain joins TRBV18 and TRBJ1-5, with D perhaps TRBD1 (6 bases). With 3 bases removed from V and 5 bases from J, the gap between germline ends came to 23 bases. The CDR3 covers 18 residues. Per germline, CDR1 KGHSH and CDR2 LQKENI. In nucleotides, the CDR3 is TGTGCCAGCTCACCCAGACACTCCACGGCAGGGGCCCATCAGCCCCAGCATTTT. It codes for CASSPRHSTAGAHQPQHF.

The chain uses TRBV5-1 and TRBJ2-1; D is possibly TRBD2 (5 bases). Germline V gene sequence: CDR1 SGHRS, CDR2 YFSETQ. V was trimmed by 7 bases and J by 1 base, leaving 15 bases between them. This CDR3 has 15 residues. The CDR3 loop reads CASDRGLGSYNEQFF. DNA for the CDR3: TGCGCCAGCGACCGAGGGTTGGGGTCCTACAATGAGCAGTTCTTC.

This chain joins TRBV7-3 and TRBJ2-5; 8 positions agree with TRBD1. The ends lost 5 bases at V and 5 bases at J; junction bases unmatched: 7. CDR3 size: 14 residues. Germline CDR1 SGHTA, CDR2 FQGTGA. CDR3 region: CASSPDRARETQYF. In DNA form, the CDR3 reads TGTGCCAGCAGCCCGGACAGGGCCAGGGAGACCCAGTACTTC.

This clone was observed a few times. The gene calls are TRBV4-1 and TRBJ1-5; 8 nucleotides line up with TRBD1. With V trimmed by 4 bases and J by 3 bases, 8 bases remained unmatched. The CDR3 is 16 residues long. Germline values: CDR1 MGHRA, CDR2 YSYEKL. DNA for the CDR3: TGCGCCAGCAGCCCAGGGACAGGTGGTACCAATCAGCCCCAGCATTTT. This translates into CASSPGTGGTNQPQHF.

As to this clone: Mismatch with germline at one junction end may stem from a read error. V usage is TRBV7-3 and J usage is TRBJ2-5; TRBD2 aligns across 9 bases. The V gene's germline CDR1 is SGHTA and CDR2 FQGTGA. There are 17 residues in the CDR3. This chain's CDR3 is CASSLRELAGPQGTQYF. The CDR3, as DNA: TGTGCCAGCAGCTTACGGGAACTAGCGGGTCCCCAAGGGACCCAGTACTTC. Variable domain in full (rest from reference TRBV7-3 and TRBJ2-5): GAGVSQTPSNKVTEKGKYVELRCDPISGHTALYWYRQSLGQGPEFLIYFQGTGAADDSGLPNDRFFAVRPEGSVSTLKIQRTERGDSAVYLCASSLRELAGPQGTQYFGPGTRLLVL.

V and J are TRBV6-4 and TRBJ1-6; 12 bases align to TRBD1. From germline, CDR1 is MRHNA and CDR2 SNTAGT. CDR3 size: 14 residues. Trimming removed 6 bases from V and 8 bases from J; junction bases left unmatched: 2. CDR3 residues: CASRGQGAHSPLHF. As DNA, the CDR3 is TGTGCCAGCAGGGGACAGGGGGCACATTCACCCCTCCACTTT.

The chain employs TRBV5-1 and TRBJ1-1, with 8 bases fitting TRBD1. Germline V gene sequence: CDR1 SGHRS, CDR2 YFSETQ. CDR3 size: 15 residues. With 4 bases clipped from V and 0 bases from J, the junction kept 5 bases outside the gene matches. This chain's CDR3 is CASSRTGNMNTEAFF. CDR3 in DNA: TGCGCCAGCAGCCGGACAGGGAACATGAACACTGAAGCTTTCTTT. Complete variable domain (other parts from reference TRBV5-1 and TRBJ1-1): KAGVTQTPRYLIKTRGQQVTLSCSPISGHRSVSWYQQTPGQGLQFLFEYFSETQRNKGNFPGRFSGRQFSNSRSEMNVSTLELGDSALYLCASSRTGNMNTEAFFGQGTRLTVV.

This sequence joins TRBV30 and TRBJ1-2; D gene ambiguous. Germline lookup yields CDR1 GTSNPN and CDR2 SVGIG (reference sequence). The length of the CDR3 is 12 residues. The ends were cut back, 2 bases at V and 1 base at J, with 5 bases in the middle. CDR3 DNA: TGTGCCTGGAGTATAAATAACTATGGCTACACCTTC. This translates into CAWSINNYGYTF.